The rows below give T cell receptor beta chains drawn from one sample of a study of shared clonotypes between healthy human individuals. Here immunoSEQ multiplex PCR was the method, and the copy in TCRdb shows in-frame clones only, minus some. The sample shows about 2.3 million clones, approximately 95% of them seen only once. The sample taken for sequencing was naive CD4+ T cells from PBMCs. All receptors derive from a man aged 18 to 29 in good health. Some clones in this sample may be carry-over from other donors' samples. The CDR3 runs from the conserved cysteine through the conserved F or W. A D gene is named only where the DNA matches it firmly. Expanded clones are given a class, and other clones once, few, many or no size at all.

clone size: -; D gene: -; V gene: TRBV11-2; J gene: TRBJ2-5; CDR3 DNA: TGTGCCAGCAGCTTAGCCACTTTCTTGTACCAAGAGACCCAGTACTTC; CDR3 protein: CASSLATFLYQETQYF
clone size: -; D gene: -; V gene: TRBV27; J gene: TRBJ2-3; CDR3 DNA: TGTGCCAGCAGTTTAAAGGCCCGCGATACGCAGTATTTT; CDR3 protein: CASSLKARDTQYF
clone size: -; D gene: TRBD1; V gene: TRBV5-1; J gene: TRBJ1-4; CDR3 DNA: TGCGCCAGCAGCCAACTACCTCGGGACAGACCCGTTTTT; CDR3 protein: CASSQLPRDRPVF
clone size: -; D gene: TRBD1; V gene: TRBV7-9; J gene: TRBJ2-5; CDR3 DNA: TGTGCCAGCAGCTTGCGACAGGGTCGGAAGACCCAGTACTTC; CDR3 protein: CASSLRQGRKTQYF
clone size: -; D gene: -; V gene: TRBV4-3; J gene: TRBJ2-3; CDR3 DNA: TGCGCCAGCAGCCAAGTTAGCCACTCTAGCACAGATACGCAGTATTTT; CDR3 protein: CASSQVSHSSTDTQYF
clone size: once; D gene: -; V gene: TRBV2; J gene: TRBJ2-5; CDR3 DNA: TGTGCCACGTCAACGGGGGAGACCCAGTACTTC; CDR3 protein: CATSTGETQYF
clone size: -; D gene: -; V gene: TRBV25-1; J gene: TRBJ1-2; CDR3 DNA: TGTGCCAGCAGTGAACGAGCAGAAGCTAACTATGGCTACACCTTC; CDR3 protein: CASSERAEANYGYTF
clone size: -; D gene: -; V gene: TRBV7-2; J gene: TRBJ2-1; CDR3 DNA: TGTGCCAGCAGGATCGCGGGGAACCATGAGCAGTTCTTC; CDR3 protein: CASRIAGNHEQFF
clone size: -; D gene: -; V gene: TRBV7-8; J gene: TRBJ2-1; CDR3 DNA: TGTGCCAGCAGCTTCGCTAGACATCCTGGCAATGAGCAGTTCTTC; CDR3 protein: CASSFARHPGNEQFF
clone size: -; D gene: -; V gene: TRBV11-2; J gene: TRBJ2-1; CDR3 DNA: TGTGCCAGCAGTCCTCGGGAAAGGGGGGATCCGGGCTCCTACAATGAGCAGTTCTTC; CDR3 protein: CASSPRERGDPGSYNEQFF
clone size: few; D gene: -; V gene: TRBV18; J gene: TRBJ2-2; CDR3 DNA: TGTGCCAGCTCACCAGGGACCTCGTACACCGGGGAGCTGTTTTTT; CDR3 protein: CASSPGTSYTGELFF
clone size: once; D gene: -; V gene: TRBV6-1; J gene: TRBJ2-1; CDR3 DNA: TGTGCCAGCAGTGGACTAGTCGAGTCCGGTGAGCAGTTCTTC; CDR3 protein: CASSGLVESGEQFF
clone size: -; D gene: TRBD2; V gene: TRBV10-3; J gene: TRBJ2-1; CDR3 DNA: TGTGCCATCAGTGATATAGCGGGAGGGCCTTATGAGCAGTTCTTC; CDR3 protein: CAISDIAGGPYEQFF
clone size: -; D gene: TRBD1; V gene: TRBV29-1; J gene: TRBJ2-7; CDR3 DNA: TGCAGCGCTGGACAGGGATCCTACGAGCAGTACTTC; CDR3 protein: CSAGQGSYEQYF
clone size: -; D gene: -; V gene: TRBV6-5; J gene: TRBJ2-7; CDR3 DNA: TGTGCCAGCAGTTACAGAGGCTACGAGCAGTACTTC; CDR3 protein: CASSYRGYEQYF
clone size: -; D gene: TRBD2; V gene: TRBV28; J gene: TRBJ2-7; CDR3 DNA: TGTGCCAGCAGTTCCCAGGGACTAGCGGGAGGGCACGAGCAGTACTTC; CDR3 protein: CASSSQGLAGGHEQYF
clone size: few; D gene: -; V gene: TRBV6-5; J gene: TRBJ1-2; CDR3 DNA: TGTGCCAGCATCCCCGGGGGGGGCGGTGGCTACACCTTC; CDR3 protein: CASIPGGGGGYTF
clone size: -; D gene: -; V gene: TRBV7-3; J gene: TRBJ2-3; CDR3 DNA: TGTGCCAGCAGCTTAAATCAGGCAGATACGCAGTATTTT; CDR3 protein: CASSLNQADTQYF